This T cell receptor beta chain was documented in a study of shared clonotypes between healthy human individuals. Study-wide results and caveats: Measured sharing among donors was expected to vary with sequencing depth.

Germline V CDR1 and CDR2: SGHVS, FNYEAQ. The CDR3 is 16 amino acids. Trimming took 5 bases from V and 0 from J; bases not matched to a gene: 4. This clone was detected a few times. Antigen specificity is unknown. Repertoires were generated with immunoSEQ multiplex PCR, while TCRdb's copy carries only in-frame clones and drops some. The sample consists of 600,000 to 750,000 clones, 55% to 75% of them appearing once. The source material was memory CD4+ T cells sorted from blood. Subset specified: CD45RA-negative fraction. The sequence was collected from a woman under 40 in good health. The V and J genes are TRBV7-6 and TRBJ2-2, with 9 positions matching TRBD1. CDR3 sequence: CASSRGTGSNTGELFF. The CDR3 coding sequence is TGTGCCAGCAGCCGTGGGACAGGGTCGAACACCGGGGAGCTGTTTTTT.